This TCR beta chain stems from a study of spatial heterogeneity in lung cancer. Looking at the study overall: Mean representation of each unique TCR and UMI combination in the raw reads exceeded 9.5 occurrences.

Time point described: sample taken at primary tumor resection. Tumor, nontumor lung or frozen PBMC supplied whole RNA that was sequenced unsorted. The donors comprised some 72 untreated early-stage non-small cell lung cancer patients. TCR cDNA molecules each had a unique molecular identifier. TCRdb called the 5' RACE reads again in MiXCR, with one record for every CDR3 protein. In the table there are 40,000 to 50,000 distinct CDR3 sequences, roughly 13% of which are singletons. The table lists this clonotype with a few counts. Germline V gene sequence: CDR1 DFQATT, CDR2 SNEGSKA (reference sequence). Trimming took off 8 bases at V and 5 bases at J, with 13 bases between the two ends. This CDR3 is built from 12 residues.

The receptor comes from a male donor with early-stage non-small cell lung cancer. The chain recombines TRBV20-1 with TRBJ1-5; D is undetermined. Here the sequenced sample was PBMCs, taken at surgery. The CDR3 is CSNGRRDQPQHF. The CDR3 DNA reads TGCAGTAACGGACGGCGGGATCAGCCCCAGCATTTT.